These 17 T cell receptor beta chains came from one sample sequenced in a study of glioma-infiltrating T cells. TCR alpha and beta CDR3 regions were amplified from RNA using iRepertoire nested multiplex PCR. One entry per CDR3 protein, called by TCRdb with MiXCR from the multiplex PCR reads. This table has about 210,000 distinct CDR3 sequences, approximately 30% appearing once. Sequenced input: glioma tissue, nonneoplastic brain tissue, or PBMCs (not recorded which). Source of these receptors: a human donor with low-grade glioma or glioblastoma, undergoing nonglioma brain surgery, or in good health (not recorded which).

This clonotype is a singleton in its sample. This sequence may be a read error, since a much larger clone differs from it by one base. The chain is built from TRBV5-4 and TRBJ2-7; D may correspond to TRBD1 or TRBD2 (6 bases each). Germline V lookup: CDR1 SGHNT, CDR2 YYREEE (reference sequence). This CDR3 region has 13 residues. The CDR3 sequence is CASSSAGGYERYF. The CDR3, as DNA: TGTGCCAGCAGCTCAGCCGGGGGCTACGAGCGGTACTTC.

Regarding this clonotype: A read error is possible here, since a much larger clone lies one base away. The V call is TRBV11-1, the J call TRBJ2-7; a weak D match, TRBD1 (6 bases). Looked up from germline, CDR1 is SGHAT and CDR2 is FQDESV (reference sequence). CDR3 length: 13 residues. DNA of the CDR3: TGCGCCAGCAGCTTTTACAGGGCCTTCGAGCAGTACTTC. Translating it yields CASSFYRAFEQYF.

The chain joins TRBV9 to TRBJ1-1, with TRBD1 as a possible D gene (5 bases). This CDR3 spans 15 amino acids. Germline loops: CDR1 SGDLS, CDR2 YYNGEE. Trimming removed 3 bases from V and 1 base from J, with 13 bases in between. The CDR3 nucleotides are TGTGCCAGCAGCGCGGGGGGACGGACGAACACTGAAGCTTTCTTT. This gives the protein CASSAGGRTNTEAFF.

This clonotype was recorded many times. The genes are TRBV7-9 and TRBJ2-1; 7 bases are shared with TRBD2. The V gene's germline CDR1 is SEHNR and CDR2 FQNEAQ (reference sequence). The CDR3 is made up of 14 amino acids. The V and J ends lost 5 bases and 5 bases, in that order; junction bases with no gene match: 6. CDR3 nucleotide sequence: TGTGCCAGCAGCCGCCGGGACTACGACAATGAGCAGTTCTTC. This sequence encodes CASSRRDYDNEQFF.

In this sample, this clonotype turned up many times. The chain employs TRBV2 and TRBJ1-2, with D hard to call. There are 12 residues in the CDR3. Trimming took 8 bases from V and 7 from J, leaving 14 bases between them. Germline V gives CDR1 SNHLY, CDR2 FYNNEI. CDR3 amino acids: CASRPDKLGYTF. The CDR3, as DNA: TGTGCCAGCCGTCCGGATAAACTTGGCTACACCTTC.

This clonotype was seen ten or more times. The CDR3 spells CASSPPGSLGRWTEAFF. The CDR3 DNA reads as TGTGCCAGCTCACCACCAGGGAGCCTTGGCAGGTGGACTGAAGCTTTCTTT. The chain joins TRBV18 to TRBJ1-1; D ambiguous. Germline CDR1 is KGHSH and CDR2 is LQKENI. The CDR3 loop spans 17 amino acids. V gave up 0 bases and J gave up 5 bases, with 19 bases separating them.

This clonotype was seen only once. The genes are TRBV5-1 and TRBJ2-1; unclear D gene. Germline loops: CDR1 SGHRS, CDR2 YFSETQ. V was pared by 0 bases and J by 0 bases, with 7 bases between. The CDR3 sequence is 15 residues long. The CDR3 sequence is CASSLEDPSYNEQFF. The CDR3 coding sequence is TGCGCCAGCAGCTTGGAGGACCCCTCCTACAATGAGCAGTTCTTC. Full variable domain (rest looked up from reference TRBV5-1 and TRBJ2-1): KAGVTQTPRYLIKTRGQQVTLSCSPISGHRSVSWYQQTPGQGLQFLFEYFSETQRNKGNFPGRFSGRQFSNSRSEMNVSTLELGDSALYLCASSLEDPSYNEQFFGPGTRLTVL.

With respect to this clonotype: A read error may produce the germline difference seen at one junction end. This sequence joins TRBV19 and TRBJ1-2, with unresolved D. Per the germline V gene, CDR1 is LNHDA and CDR2 is SQIVND (reference sequence). The CDR3 is 16 amino acids. Written as DNA, the CDR3 is TGTGCCAGTACTATAGCATCGGGGATCCAAAGCTATGGCTACACCTTC. Amino acid sequence: CASTIASGIQSYGYTF. The full variable domain, with the rest looked up from reference TRBV19 and TRBJ1-2, is DGGITQSPKYLFRKEGQNVTLSCEQNLNHDAMYWYRQDPGQGLRLIYYSQIVNDFQKGDIAEGYSVSREKKESFPLTVTSAQKNPTAFYLCASTIASGIQSYGYTFGSGTRLTVV.

This clonotype was found many times. The rearrangement uses TRBV28 and TRBJ2-7; maybe TRBD2 (5 bases). CDR1 and CDR2 (germline): MDHEN, SYDVKM. The CDR3 loop spans 16 amino acids. The V gene lost 4 bases and the J gene lost 2 bases, with 18 bases spanning the gap. The CDR3 DNA sequence: TGTGCCAGCAGTTCCACCACGGGGTGGTGGACCTACGAGCAGTACTTC. Protein product: CASSSTTGWWTYEQYF.

This clonotype was counted ten times or more. This chain connects TRBV18 to TRBJ1-5; 7 bases line up with TRBD1. The CDR3 spans 15 residues. Germline CDR1 reads KGHSH; CDR2 reads LQKENI. Trimming took 5 bases from V and 6 from J; bases not matched to a gene: 10. Here the CDR3 reads CASSSGTGDSQPQHF. In nucleotides, the CDR3 is TGTGCCAGCTCATCGGGTACAGGGGACAGTCAGCCCCAGCATTTT.

This sequence joins TRBV19 and TRBJ2-7, with 9 bases fitting TRBD2. The CDR3 spans 14 residues. Germline V lookup: CDR1 LNHDA, CDR2 SQIVND (reference sequence). The V segment lost 3 bases and the J segment 7 bases; nucleotides outside the gene matches: 7. The DNA of the CDR3 is TGTGCCAGTAGTATTCAAGCGGGAGGCCATGAGCAGTACTTC. This gives the protein CASSIQAGGHEQYF.

This clonotype occurred many times. The rearrangement uses TRBV2 and TRBJ1-2, with 8 bases matching TRBD1. V was clipped by 7 bases and J by 7 bases; unmatched bases: 14. The CDR3 contains 15 residues. The V gene's germline CDR1 is SNHLY and CDR2 FYNNEI. The chain's CDR3 is CASTPIGQGLRGYTF. As DNA, the CDR3 is TGTGCCAGCACCCCGATTGGACAGGGTCTTCGTGGCTACACCTTC.

As concerns this clonotype: The junction departs from the called germline gene at one end, perhaps through a read error. The rearrangement links TRBV6-9 to TRBJ1-2; a weak D match, TRBD1 (6 bases). CDR3 length: 15 amino acids. The germline V gene encodes CDR1 MNHGY and CDR2 SVAAGI. This CDR3 is CASSYAGEGGYGYTF. CDR3 nucleotides: TGCGCCAGCAGTTACGCAGGAGAAGGGGGGTATGGCTACACCTTC.

Only a few counts were recorded for this clonotype. The chain has TRBV12-3 or TRBV12-4 and TRBJ2-5, with 11 bases that match TRBD2. The J segment lost 4 bases and the V segment lost 5 bases, leaving 3 bases of the junction unmatched. The CDR3 consists of 14 residues. CDR3 sequence (DNA): TGTGCCAGCAGTCTCGGACTAGCGGGAGAGACCCAGTACTTC. This sequence encodes CASSLGLAGETQYF.

This clonotype was observed at least ten times. The rearrangement uses TRBV7-9 and TRBJ2-7; 13 bases map to TRBD2. Per the germline V gene, CDR1 is SEHNR and CDR2 is FQNEAQ (reference sequence). V dropped 5 bases and J dropped 3; count of bases not matched to a gene: 1. The CDR3 totals 14 residues. This CDR3 is CASSGTSGNYEQYF. The CDR3 bases are TGTGCCAGCAGCGGGACTAGCGGGAACTACGAGCAGTACTTC. Complete variable domain (other parts from reference TRBV7-9 and TRBJ2-7): DTGVSQNPRHKITKRGQNVTFRCDPISEHNRLYWYRQTLGQGPEFLTYFQNEAQLEKSRLLSDRFSAERPKGSFSTLEIQRTEQGDSAMYLCASSGTSGNYEQYFGPGTRLTVT.

Many counts were recorded for this clonotype. The chain links TRBV12-3 or TRBV12-4 to TRBJ1-2; D may be TRBD1 (5 bases). The CDR3 runs 14 residues. The ends were cut back, 2 bases at V and 10 bases at J, with 17 bases in the middle. This CDR3 reads CASSLQTGLRLYTF. The CDR3 coding sequence is TGTGCCAGCAGTTTACAAACAGGCTTAAGGCTCTACACCTTC.

The chain uses TRBV6-2 or TRBV6-3 and TRBJ2-1; 8 bases fit TRBD2. V was clipped by 6 bases and J by 4 bases; unmatched bases: 5. The CDR3 is 14 amino acids. Germline V gene lookup returns CDR1 MNHEY and CDR2 SVGEGT. Here the CDR3 reads CASSYSGAYNEQFF. The CDR3 region has the DNA TGTGCCAGCAGCTATAGCGGGGCATACAATGAGCAGTTCTTC.